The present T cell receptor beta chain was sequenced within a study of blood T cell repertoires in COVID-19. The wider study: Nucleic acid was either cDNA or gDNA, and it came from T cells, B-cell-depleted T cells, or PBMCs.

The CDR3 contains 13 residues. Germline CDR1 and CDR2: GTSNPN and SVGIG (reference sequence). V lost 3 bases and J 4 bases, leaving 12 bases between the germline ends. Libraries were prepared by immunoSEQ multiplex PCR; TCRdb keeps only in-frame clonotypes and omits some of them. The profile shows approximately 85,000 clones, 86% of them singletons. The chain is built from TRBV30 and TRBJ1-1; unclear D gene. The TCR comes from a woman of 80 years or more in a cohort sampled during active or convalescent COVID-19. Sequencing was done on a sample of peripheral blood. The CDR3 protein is CAWSPHSPTEAFF. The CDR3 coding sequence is TGTGCCTGGAGCCCCCACTCCCCCACTGAAGCTTTCTTT.